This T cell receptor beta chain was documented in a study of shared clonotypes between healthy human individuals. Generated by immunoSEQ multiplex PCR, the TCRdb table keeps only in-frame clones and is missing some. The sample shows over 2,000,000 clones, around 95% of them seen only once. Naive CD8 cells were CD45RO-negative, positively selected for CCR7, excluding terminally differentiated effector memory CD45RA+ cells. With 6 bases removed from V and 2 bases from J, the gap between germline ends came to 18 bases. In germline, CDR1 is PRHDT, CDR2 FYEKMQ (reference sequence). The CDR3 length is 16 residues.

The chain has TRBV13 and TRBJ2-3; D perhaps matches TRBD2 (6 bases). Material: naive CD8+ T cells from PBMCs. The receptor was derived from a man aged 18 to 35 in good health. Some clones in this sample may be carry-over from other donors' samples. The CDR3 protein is CASSISMTRLTDTQYF. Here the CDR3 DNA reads TGTGCCAGCAGTATCTCTATGACTAGACTCACAGATACGCAGTATTTT.